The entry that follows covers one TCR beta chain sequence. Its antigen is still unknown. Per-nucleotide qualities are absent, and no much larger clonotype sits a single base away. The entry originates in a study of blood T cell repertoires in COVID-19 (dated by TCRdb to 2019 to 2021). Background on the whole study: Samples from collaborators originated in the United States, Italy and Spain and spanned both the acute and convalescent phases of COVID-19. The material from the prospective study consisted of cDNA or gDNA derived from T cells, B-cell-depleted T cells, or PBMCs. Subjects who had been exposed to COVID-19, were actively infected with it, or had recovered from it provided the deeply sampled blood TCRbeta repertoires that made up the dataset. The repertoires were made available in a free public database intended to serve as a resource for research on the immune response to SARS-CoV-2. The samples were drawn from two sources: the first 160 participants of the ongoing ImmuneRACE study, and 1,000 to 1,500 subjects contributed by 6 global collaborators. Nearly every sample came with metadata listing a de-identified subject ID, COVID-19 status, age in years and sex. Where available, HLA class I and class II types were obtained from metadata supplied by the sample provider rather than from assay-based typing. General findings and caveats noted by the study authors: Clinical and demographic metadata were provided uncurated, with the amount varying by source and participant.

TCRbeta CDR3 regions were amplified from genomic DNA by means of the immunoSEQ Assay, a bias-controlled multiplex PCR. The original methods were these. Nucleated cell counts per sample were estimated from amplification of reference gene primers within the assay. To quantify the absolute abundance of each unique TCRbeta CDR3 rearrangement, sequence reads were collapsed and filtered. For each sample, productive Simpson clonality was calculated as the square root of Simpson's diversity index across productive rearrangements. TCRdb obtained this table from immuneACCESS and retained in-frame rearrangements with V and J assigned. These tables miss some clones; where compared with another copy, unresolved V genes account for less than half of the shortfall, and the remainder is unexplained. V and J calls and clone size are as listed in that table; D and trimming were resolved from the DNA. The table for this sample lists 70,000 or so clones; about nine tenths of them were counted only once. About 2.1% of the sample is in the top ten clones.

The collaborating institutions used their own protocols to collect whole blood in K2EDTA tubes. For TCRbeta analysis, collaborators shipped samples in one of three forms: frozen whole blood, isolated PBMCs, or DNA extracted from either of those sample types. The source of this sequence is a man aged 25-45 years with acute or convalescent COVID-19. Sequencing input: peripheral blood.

The nucleotides are TGTGCCAGCAGCCTATCCGGGACTAGCGCCGATACGCAGTATTTT. This encodes CASSLSGTSADTQYF. The chain couples TRBV11-2 to TRBJ2-3; TRBD2 aligns with 10 central bases. From the germline V gene, CDR1 is SGHAT and CDR2 is FQNNGV. Germline trimming: 5 bases from V, 6 bases from J; junction bases outside gene matches: 8. Including cysteine and phenylalanine, the CDR3 has 15 amino acids. The entry retains the CDR3 DNA only, 45 bases that are in frame from base 1.